This entry concerns a single T cell receptor (beta chain). What this receptor recognizes is not known. The record has no base qualities; no much larger clone is one base away. On a MiSeq, deep resolution sequencing aimed for a depth between 1 in 1 million and 1 in 200,000 T cells, with each clonotype covered about 9.2x on average. TCR beta libraries were generated with the immunoSEQ hsTCRB Kit. Turning to the authors' computational methods: Data were analyzed with ImmunoSEQ Data Assistant and ImmunoSEQ Analyzer, with V, D and J genes assigned per IMGT definitions. Clonality was computed as one minus normalized Shannon entropy of productive rearrangement frequencies, ranging from 0 to 1. Public clonotype analysis was restricted to overrepresented clonotypes comprising at least 0.05% of each patient's repertoire. Thirteen age-matched healthy donor repertoires from immuneACCESS were used as controls for clonality. Not all clones reach the TCRdb copy of this immuneACCESS table, which keeps in-frame sequences only. Checked studies attribute under half of the gap to unresolved V genes and leave the rest unexplained. The V and J calls and the clone size are those of that table, but D and trimming were determined from the DNA. In all, the sample holds around 19,000 clones, and approximately 64% of those were seen once. The ten largest make up roughly 25% of the sample.

This sample is part of a study of cytotoxic CD8 clonotypes in ibrutinib-treated CLL (dated by TCRdb to 2020 to 2022). For the study in its entirety: The cohort included around 15 treatment-naive and about a dozen relapsed/refractory patients; about 17 were IGHV unmutated. Partial responses were observed in about 25 patients and complete responses in 2; after a median follow-up of around 68 months, remission was maintained in 15 or so patients and progression was observed in approximately twelve. Every remission and progressive disease sample was obtained while ibrutinib was still being received by the patients. Cryopreserved peripheral blood mononuclear cells were collected at three points: before therapy, at response, and at either sustained remission or disease progression. Samples at response were collected after a median of 12 months of treatment, with a range of about 6 to 36 months. An average of about 260,000 productive templates and some 100,000 productive rearrangements was obtained per sample. Longitudinal samples were available for about 30% of the 86 trial participants. Overall study results and their limits: Public clonotypes were found to be uncommon and were observed to contract or remain stable during treatment; the increase in clonality was shown to reflect expansion of private clonotypes at ibrutinib response. Lymph node repertoires were not examined, and the timing of sampling was not matched between patients in sustained remission and those whose disease progressed. At baseline, clonality was higher than in age-matched healthy donors and showed a strong correlation with circulating CD8+ T-cell counts. Clonality increased at ibrutinib response, stayed stable in sustained remission, and fell back toward baseline at progression.

V is cut by 8 bases and J by 4 bases, and the space between the germline ends is 18 bases. Spanning cysteine to phenylalanine, the CDR3 consists of 14 amino acids. Only CDR3 DNA remains: 42 bases, in frame from the first base. CDR1 SQVTM and CDR2 ANQGSEA are derived from the germline V gene. The time point label of this sample denotes: 12 months on ibrutinib. For TCR beta library preparation, around 2 micrograms of genomic DNA were isolated from cryopreserved PBMCs. Longitudinal blood samples from CLL patients on ibrutinib monotherapy underwent high-throughput TCR beta sequencing. The patients took part in an open-label, single-center phase 2 trial of ibrutinib monotherapy.

The chain uses TRBV29-1 and TRBJ2-1; the D gene is possibly TRBD1 or TRBD2, with 5 bases matching each. This sample comprised PBMCs, obtained after 12 months of ibrutinib treatment. The TCR originated in a human donor with chronic lymphocytic leukemia. CDR3 protein: CSTRGAWAYNEQFF. The bases read TGCAGCACCAGAGGGGCCTGGGCTTACAATGAGCAGTTCTTC.